This paragraph reports one T cell receptor (beta chain). What it binds is not known. The CDR3 spans 13 residues. The V and J ends lost 3 bases and 7 bases, in that order; junction bases with no gene match: 4. The V gene's germline CDR1 is MNHNS and CDR2 SASEGT. The data were produced by immunoSEQ multiplex PCR, yet TCRdb's version contains in-frame clones alone and is incomplete. The sample lists about 28,000 clones, less than 85% occurring once. As for time point: cycle 4 day 1 (C4D1), after about 6 weeks of nivolumab. All patients relapsed after autologous stem cell transplantation, and brentuximab vedotin exposure varied. Using magnetic negative selection, the CD4+ T cells were separated out of thawed PBMCs. The patients, who had relapsed/refractory classical Hodgkin lymphoma, achieved best responses of complete response, partial response or progressive disease. This specimen comes from a study of PD-1 blockade in classical Hodgkin lymphoma. Study-wide findings and caveats: Before treatment, TCR diversity in newly diagnosed patients was reportedly lower than in healthy donors. CD4+ TCR diversity rose significantly by C4D1, and CD8+ TCR diversity did not.

The TCR sequence derives from a human donor with classical Hodgkin lymphoma. The sample consisted of CD4+ T cells from blood, taken before the fourth cycle of nivolumab. The chain is built from TRBV6-1 and TRBJ1-2; 8 bases fit TRBD1. The DNA of the CDR3 is TGTGCCAGCAGTGACAGGGGGCGAGGTGGCTACACCTTC. Residues: CASSDRGRGGYTF.